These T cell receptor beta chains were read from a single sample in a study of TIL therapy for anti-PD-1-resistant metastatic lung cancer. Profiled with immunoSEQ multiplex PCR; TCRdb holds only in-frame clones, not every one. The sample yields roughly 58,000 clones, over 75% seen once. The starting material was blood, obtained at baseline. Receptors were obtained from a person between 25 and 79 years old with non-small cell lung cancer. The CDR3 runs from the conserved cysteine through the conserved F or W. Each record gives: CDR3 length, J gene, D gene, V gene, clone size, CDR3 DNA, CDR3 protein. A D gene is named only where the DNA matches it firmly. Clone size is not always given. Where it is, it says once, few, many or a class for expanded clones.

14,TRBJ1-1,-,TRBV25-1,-,TGTGCCAGCAGTGACTCCGCGGGGAGAACTGAAGCTTTCTTT,CASSDSAGRTEAFF
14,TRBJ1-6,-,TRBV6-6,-,TGTGCCAGCAGTTATCGGGACGTTAATTCACCCCTCCACTTT,CASSYRDVNSPLHF
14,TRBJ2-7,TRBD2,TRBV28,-,TGTGCCAGCAGTCGGAGCGGGAGGTCCTACGAGCAGTACTTC,CASSRSGRSYEQYF
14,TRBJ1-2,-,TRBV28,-,TGTGCCAGCAGTTTTACGCAGGGAGGAGATGGCTACACCTTC,CASSFTQGGDGYTF
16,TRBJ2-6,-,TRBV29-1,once,TGCAGCGTTGAAGACCCCCGAAGCTCTGGGGCCAACGTCCTGACTTTC,CSVEDPRSSGANVLTF
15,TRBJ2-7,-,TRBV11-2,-,TGTGCCAGCAGCTTAGCATTGGAGGGCCTCTACGAGCAGTACTTC,CASSLALEGLYEQYF
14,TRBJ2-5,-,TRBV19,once,TGTGCCAGTAGTCTACGGACGCCTCAAGAGACCCAGTACTTC,CASSLRTPQETQYF
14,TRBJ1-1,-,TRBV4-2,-,TGTGCCAGCAGCCAAGGGGATGGGAGGACTGAAGCTTTCTTT,CASSQGDGRTEAFF
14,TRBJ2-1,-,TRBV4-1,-,TGCGCCAGCAGCCCCCTAAGCTCCTACAATGAGCAGTTCTTC,CASSPLSSYNEQFF
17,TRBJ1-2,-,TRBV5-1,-,TGCGCCAGCAGCTTAAAGACAGATCAACTTCCTAACTATGGCTACACCTTC,CASSLKTDQLPNYGYTF
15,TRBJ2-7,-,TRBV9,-,TGTGCCAGCAGCGTAGCCCCCGACGGACCCTACGAGCAGTACTTC,CASSVAPDGPYEQYF
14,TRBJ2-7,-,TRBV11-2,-,TGTGCCAGCAGCTCTGACAGTAGGGGGTACGAGCAGTACTTC,CASSSDSRGYEQYF
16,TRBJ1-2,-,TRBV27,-,TGTGCCAGCAGTTTACACCGGGACAACCCTGACTATGGCTACACCTTC,CASSLHRDNPDYGYTF
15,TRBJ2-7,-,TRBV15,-,TGTGCCACCAGCACGCAACGGTCCAGCTCCTACGAGCAGTACTTC,CATSTQRSSSYEQYF